This entry lists 18 T cell receptor beta chains sequenced from one sample in a study of shared clonotypes between healthy human individuals. The data were produced by immunoSEQ multiplex PCR, yet TCRdb's version contains in-frame clones alone and is incomplete. The repertoire holds 2,500,000 or so clones, with roughly nine tenths as singletons. The specimen was naive CD4+ T cells sorted from blood. Documented subset: CD45RA+ positively selected. Source of these receptors: a man aged 18 to 29 in good health.

As concerns this clone: The junction departs from germline at one end; a sequencing error may be responsible. The V gene is TRBV5-6, the J gene TRBJ1-2, with TRBD1 matching over 10 bases. This CDR3 spans 15 amino acids. Germline V gives CDR1 SGHDT, CDR2 YYEEEE. CDR3 region: CASRLGDRGRSGYTF. The CDR3 coding sequence is TGTGCCAGCAGATTGGGGGACAGGGGAAGAAGTGGCTACACCTTC. Variable domain in full (rest from reference TRBV5-6 and TRBJ1-2): DAGVTQSPTHLIKTRGQQVTLRCSPKSGHDTVSWYQQALGQGPQFIFQYYEEEERQRGNFPDRFSGHQFPNYSSELNVNALLLGDSALYLCASRLGDRGRSGYTFGSGTRLTVV.

The V and J genes are TRBV28 and TRBJ1-1, with a weak D call TRBD1 (6 bases). Trimming pared 3 bases from V and 3 bases from J, leaving 20 bases between. The CDR3 sequence is 17 residues long. Germline-derived CDR1 and CDR2 are MDHEN and SYDVKM. The CDR3 sequence is CASSFGHILQGDTEAFF. The CDR3, as DNA: TGTGCCAGCAGTTTCGGTCACATTTTACAGGGAGACACTGAAGCTTTCTTT.

This clone was seen a handful of times. The J gene is TRBJ1-1, the V gene TRBV28; D gene ambiguous. Trimming removed 10 bases at V and 1 base at J, with 19 bases between. The germline V gene encodes CDR1 MDHEN and CDR2 SYDVKM. The CDR3 extends over 15 amino acids. In DNA form, the CDR3 reads TGTGCCACTACTTACTCGAAGGTCAAGAACACTGAAGCTTTCTTT. Encoded protein: CATTYSKVKNTEAFF.

V gene TRBV10-2 combines with J gene TRBJ2-5; 13 nucleotides agree with TRBD2. The germline V gene has CDR1 WSHSY and CDR2 SAAADI. The CDR3 totals 16 residues. The V and J ends lost 7 bases and 2 bases, in that order; junction bases with no gene match: 7. The CDR3 spells CASTMTSGGPQETQYF. The CDR3 nucleotides are TGCGCCAGCACCATGACTAGCGGGGGGCCTCAAGAGACCCAGTACTTC.

This chain links TRBV6-6 with TRBJ2-7; D not certain. Germline CDR1 MNHNY, CDR2 SVGAGI (reference sequence). This CDR3 is built from 15 residues. The germline V and J ends were trimmed by 2 bases and 3 bases, with 14 bases remaining between them. The CDR3 loop reads CASSYLSETFYEQYF. The DNA of the CDR3 is TGTGCCAGCAGTTACCTATCCGAAACCTTCTACGAGCAGTACTTC.

The rearrangement links TRBV2 to TRBJ2-5; D is undetermined. In germline, CDR1 is SNHLY, CDR2 FYNNEI. Trimming stripped 6 bases from V and 2 bases from J, with 10 bases between. The CDR3 runs 13 residues. The CDR3 sequence is CASRVERQETQYF. The CDR3 bases are TGTGCCAGCAGGGTAGAGAGACAAGAGACCCAGTACTTC.

This clone was picked up one time. The chain is built from TRBV30 and TRBJ1-1; TRBD1 aligns across 7 bases. CDR1 GTSNPN and CDR2 SVGIG come from the germline V gene (reference sequence). The junction had 23 bases not matched to a gene; V was cut back by 8 bases and J by 5 bases. This CDR3 is built from 17 residues. CDR3 sequence reads: CARTEGTGAPSGTEAFF. The CDR3 DNA reads TGTGCCCGGACAGAAGGAACAGGGGCCCCCTCGGGGACTGAAGCTTTCTTT.

The chain links TRBV5-4 to TRBJ2-2; TRBD2 agrees at 7 bases. V dropped 0 bases and J dropped 1; count of bases not matched to a gene: 3. Per the germline V gene, CDR1 is SGHNT and CDR2 is YYREEE (reference sequence). The CDR3 consists of 16 residues. CDR3 protein: CASSLGQRGNTGELFF. CDR3 nucleotides: TGTGCCAGCAGCTTGGGGCAGCGGGGGAACACCGGGGAGCTGTTTTTT.

This CDR3 is CASRVGVGNEKLFF. CDR3 in DNA: TGTGCCAGCAGAGTTGGGGTTGGTAATGAAAAACTGTTTTTT. The chain uses TRBV7-9 and TRBJ1-4; D ambiguous. Trimming removed 6 bases from V and 4 bases from J, with 12 bases in between. The CDR3 loop spans 14 amino acids. Germline V gives CDR1 SEHNR, CDR2 FQNEAQ (reference sequence).

The rearrangement joins TRBV6-5 to TRBJ1-1, with D possibly matching TRBD1 (6 bases). Germline CDR1 is MNHEY and CDR2 is SVGAGI. Trimming removed 4 bases from V and 1 base from J, with 16 bases in between. CDR3 length: 16 residues. The CDR3 region has the DNA TGTGCCAGCAGTTCCGCCGGGGGCATACCGAACACTGAAGCTTTCTTT. Its protein product is CASSSAGGIPNTEAFF.

The rearrangement joins TRBV2 to TRBJ1-1; tentatively, D is TRBD1 (6 bases). The CDR3 spans 15 residues. Germline values: CDR1 SNHLY, CDR2 FYNNEI. Trimming stripped 6 bases from V and 1 base from J, with 15 bases between. The CDR3 bases are TGTGCCAGCAGCGTCAAGGACAGATCGAACACTGAAGCTTTCTTT. Amino acids: CASSVKDRSNTEAFF.

The chain couples TRBV7-2 to TRBJ2-3; 8 bases match TRBD1. J was trimmed by 4 bases and V by 2 bases; bases with no gene match: 8. The CDR3 loop spans 16 amino acids. CDR1 is SGHTA and CDR2 is FQGNSA in the germline V gene. CDR3 loop: CASSLPGQGIPDTQYF. In DNA form, the CDR3 reads TGTGCCAGCAGCTTACCCGGACAGGGCATCCCAGATACGCAGTATTTT.

J is TRBJ1-6 and V is TRBV6-1; TRBD1 matches at 10 bases. This CDR3 is 16 amino acids long. Germline CDR1 MNHNS, CDR2 SASEGT. The ends lost 3 bases at V and 7 bases at J; junction bases unmatched: 6. Here the CDR3 reads CASSDGQGGINSPLHF. As DNA, the CDR3 is TGTGCCAGCAGTGACGGACAGGGGGGGATAAATTCACCCCTCCACTTT.

The rearrangement uses TRBV11-2 and TRBJ2-1; TRBD2 matches 9 bases. Unmatched junction bases numbered 9, after V lost 5 bases and J lost 7 bases. The CDR3 sequence is 15 residues long. CDR1 is SGHAT, CDR2 FQNNGV, per germline. CDR3 DNA: TGTGCCAGCAGCCCGGGACTAGCAGTAACGAATGAGCAGTTCTTC. Translated: CASSPGLAVTNEQFF.

Comment on this clone: This sample also contains other DNA sequences that code for the same CDR3. The chain is built from TRBV30 and TRBJ2-7; D is undetermined. The CDR3 totals 12 residues. Germline values: CDR1 GTSNPN, CDR2 SVGIG (reference sequence). V was clipped by 0 bases and J by 4 bases, with 7 bases between them. CDR3 in DNA: TGTGCCTGGAGTGTACTGACGTACGAGCAGTACTTC. This codes for CAWSVLTYEQYF. The entire variable domain, with the rest obtained from reference TRBV30 and TRBJ2-7, is as follows: SQTIHQWPATLVQPVGSPLSLECTVEGTSNPNLYWYRQAAGRGLQLLFYSVGIGQISSEVPQNLSASRPQDRQFILSSKKLLLSDSGFYLCAWSVLTYEQYFGPGTRLTVT.

The chain couples TRBV30 to TRBJ1-1; TRBD1 aligns across 8 bases. CDR1 and CDR2 (germline): GTSNPN, SVGIG (reference sequence). The CDR3 runs 13 residues. V lost 1 base, J lost 4 bases, and 2 bases stayed unmatched. In nucleotides, the CDR3 is TGTGCCTGGAGTGACACAGGGGGCACTGAAGCTTTCTTT. Protein sequence: CAWSDTGGTEAFF.

V and J are TRBV18 and TRBJ1-5, with D perhaps matching TRBD1 (5 bases). Germline CDR1 KGHSH, CDR2 LQKENI. The CDR3 contains 15 residues. V lost 4 bases and J lost 3, with 13 bases in between. The CDR3 nucleotides are TGTGCCAGCTCACAACGGGACGGTTACAATCAGCCCCAGCATTTT. Its translation: CASSQRDGYNQPQHF.

In its sample, this clone was seen a few times. Other nucleotide sequences in the sample specify the same CDR3. The rearrangement links TRBV7-9 to TRBJ1-5; D gene unclear. Germline lookup yields CDR1 SEHNR and CDR2 FQNEAQ (reference sequence). The V end lost 1 base, the J end lost 2 bases, and 0 bases lay between the germline ends. This CDR3 has 12 residues. The CDR3 spells CASSLGNQPQHF. The CDR3, as DNA: TGTGCCAGCAGCTTAGGCAATCAGCCCCAGCATTTT.